This record covers a single T cell receptor beta chain. The sample belongs to a study of blood T cells in healthy people across ages. The trim removed 7 bases at V and 4 bases at J, leaving 8 bases unmatched. The CDR3 runs to 13 residues. Germline CDR1 reads SQVTM; CDR2 reads ANQGSEA. Using a J-beta primer mix together with a sample-barcoded 5' primer, a second PCR was run for about 6 to 11 cycles. MiXCR, applied by TCRdb to the 5' RACE reads, yields one record per CDR3 protein. Of about 760,000 distinct CDR3 sequences detected, about 25% appear once; the ten largest clones hold 9.4%. This sample also belongs to another study, concerning T cells of mothers and their children. That investigation notes: Each donor was one of three healthy Caucasian mothers or one of their six children. The extracted RNA was employed in its entirety for cDNA synthesis, at approximately 1.6 ug per 15 ul.

This receptor was taken from a boy under 18 in good health. The specimen was blood. The rearrangement links TRBV29-1 to TRBJ2-7; the match to TRBD2 covers 9 bases. CDR3 amino acids: CSAGSSGRYEQYF. The CDR3 DNA reads as TGCAGCGCCGGTAGTAGCGGGAGATACGAGCAGTACTTC.